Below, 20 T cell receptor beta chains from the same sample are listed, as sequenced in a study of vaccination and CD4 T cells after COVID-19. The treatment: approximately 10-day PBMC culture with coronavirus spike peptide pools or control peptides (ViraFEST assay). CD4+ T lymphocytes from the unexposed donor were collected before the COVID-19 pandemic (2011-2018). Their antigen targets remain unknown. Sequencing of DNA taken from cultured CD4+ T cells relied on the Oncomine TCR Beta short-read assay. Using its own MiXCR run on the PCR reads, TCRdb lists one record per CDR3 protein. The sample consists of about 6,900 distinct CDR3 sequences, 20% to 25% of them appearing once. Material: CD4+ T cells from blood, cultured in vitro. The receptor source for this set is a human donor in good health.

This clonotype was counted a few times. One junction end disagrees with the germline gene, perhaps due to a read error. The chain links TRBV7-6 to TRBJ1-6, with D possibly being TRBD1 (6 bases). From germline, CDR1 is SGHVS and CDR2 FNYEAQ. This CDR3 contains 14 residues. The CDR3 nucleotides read TGTGCCAGCAGATTAGGACAGATGAATTCACCCCTCCACTTT. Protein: CASRLGQMNSPLHF.

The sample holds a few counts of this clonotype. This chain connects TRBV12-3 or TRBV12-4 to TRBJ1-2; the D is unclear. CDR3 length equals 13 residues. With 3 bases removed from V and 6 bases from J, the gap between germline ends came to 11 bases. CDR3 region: CASSFTLTNGYTF. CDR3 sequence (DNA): TGTGCCAGCAGTTTTACCTTGACCAATGGCTACACCTTC.

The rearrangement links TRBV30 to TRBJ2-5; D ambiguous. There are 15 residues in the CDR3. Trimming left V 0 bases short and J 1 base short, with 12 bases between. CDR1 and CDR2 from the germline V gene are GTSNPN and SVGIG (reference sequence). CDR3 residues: CAWSVLASLQETQYF. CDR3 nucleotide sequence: TGTGCCTGGAGTGTACTGGCTAGTCTCCAAGAGACCCAGTACTTC. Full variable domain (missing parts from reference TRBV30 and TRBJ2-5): SQTIHQWPATLVQPVGSPLSLECTVEGTSNPNLYWYRQAAGRGLQLLFYSVGIGQISSEVPQNLSASRPQDRQFILSSKKLLLSDSGFYLCAWSVLASLQETQYFGPGTRLLVL.

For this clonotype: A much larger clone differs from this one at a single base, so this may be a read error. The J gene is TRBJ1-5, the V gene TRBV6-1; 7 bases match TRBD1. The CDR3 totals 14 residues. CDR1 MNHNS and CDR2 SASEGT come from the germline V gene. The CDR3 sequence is CASNRGVSNRPQHF. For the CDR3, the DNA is TGTGCCAGTAACAGGGGAGTCTCCAATCGGCCCCAGCATTTT.

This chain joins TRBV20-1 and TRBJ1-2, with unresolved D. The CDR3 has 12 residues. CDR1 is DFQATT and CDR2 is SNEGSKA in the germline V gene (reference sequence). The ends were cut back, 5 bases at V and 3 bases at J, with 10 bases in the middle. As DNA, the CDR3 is TGCAGTGCTGCCGGGTTCGACTATGGCTACACCTTC. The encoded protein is CSAAGFDYGYTF.

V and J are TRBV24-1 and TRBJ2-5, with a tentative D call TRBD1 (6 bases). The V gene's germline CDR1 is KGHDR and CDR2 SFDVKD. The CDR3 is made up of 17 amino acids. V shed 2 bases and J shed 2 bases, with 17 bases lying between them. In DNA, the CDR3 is TGTGCCACCAGTGATTACCGGGACACACATAGACAAGAGACCCAGTACTTC. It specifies CATSDYRDTHRQETQYF.

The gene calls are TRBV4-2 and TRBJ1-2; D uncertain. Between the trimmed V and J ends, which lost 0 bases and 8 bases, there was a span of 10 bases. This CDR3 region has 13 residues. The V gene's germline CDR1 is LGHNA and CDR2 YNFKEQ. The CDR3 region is CASSQDYESGYTF. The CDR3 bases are TGTGCCAGCAGCCAAGACTACGAGTCAGGCTACACCTTC.

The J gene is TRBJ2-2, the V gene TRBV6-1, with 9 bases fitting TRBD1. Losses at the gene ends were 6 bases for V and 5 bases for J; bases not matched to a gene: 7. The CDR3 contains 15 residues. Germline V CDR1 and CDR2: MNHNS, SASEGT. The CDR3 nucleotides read TGTGCCAGCAGCCGGACAGGGGATAGGACCGGGGAGCTGTTTTTT. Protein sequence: CASSRTGDRTGELFF.

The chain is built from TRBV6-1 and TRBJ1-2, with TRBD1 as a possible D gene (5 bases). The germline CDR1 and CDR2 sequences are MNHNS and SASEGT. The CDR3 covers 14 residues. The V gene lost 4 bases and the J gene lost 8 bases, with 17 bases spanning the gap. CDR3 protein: CASSVQTGTKGYTF. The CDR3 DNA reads TGTGCCAGCAGTGTTCAAACCGGGACTAAAGGCTACACCTTC.

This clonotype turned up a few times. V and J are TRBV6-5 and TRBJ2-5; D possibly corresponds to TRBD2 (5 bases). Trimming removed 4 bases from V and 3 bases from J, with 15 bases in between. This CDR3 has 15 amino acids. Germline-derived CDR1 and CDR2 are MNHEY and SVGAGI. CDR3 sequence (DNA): TGTGCCAGCAGTTCACCATTCCGGGGAGAAGAGACCCAGTACTTC. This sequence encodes CASSSPFRGEETQYF.

CDR3 sequence (DNA): TGTGCCAGCAGCATGACAGAACCTTTCTATGGCTACACCTTC. Protein sequence: CASSMTEPFYGYTF. This chain uses TRBV5-4 with TRBJ1-2; D might be TRBD1 (5 bases). Germline V lookup: CDR1 SGHNT, CDR2 YYREEE (reference sequence). Trimming took off 4 bases at V and 4 bases at J, with 14 bases between the two ends. The CDR3 totals 14 residues.

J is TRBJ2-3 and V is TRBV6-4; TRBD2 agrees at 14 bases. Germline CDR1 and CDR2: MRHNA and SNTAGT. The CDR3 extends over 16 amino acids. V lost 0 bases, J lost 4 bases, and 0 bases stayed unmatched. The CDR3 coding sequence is TGTGCCAGCAGTGACTCGACTAGCGGGGGGGCAGATACGCAGTATTTT. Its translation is CASSDSTSGGADTQYF.

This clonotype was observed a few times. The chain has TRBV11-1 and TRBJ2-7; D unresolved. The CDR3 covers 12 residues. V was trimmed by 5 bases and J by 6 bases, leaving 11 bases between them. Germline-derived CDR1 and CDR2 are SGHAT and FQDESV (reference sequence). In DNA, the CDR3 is TGTGCCAGCAGCGCAAGGCGTTCCGAGCAGTACTTC. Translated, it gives CASSARRSEQYF.

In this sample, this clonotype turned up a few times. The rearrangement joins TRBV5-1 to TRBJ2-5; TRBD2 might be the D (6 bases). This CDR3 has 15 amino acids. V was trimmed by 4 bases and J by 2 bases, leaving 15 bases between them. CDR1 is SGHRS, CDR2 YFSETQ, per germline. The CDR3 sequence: CASSVVAEAQETQYF. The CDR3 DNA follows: TGCGCCAGCAGCGTAGTAGCGGAGGCACAAGAGACCCAGTACTTC.

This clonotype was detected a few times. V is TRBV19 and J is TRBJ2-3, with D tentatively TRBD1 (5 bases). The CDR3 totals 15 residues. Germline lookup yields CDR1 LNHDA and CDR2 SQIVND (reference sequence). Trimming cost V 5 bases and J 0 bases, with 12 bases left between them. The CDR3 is CASSGTGSSTDTQYF. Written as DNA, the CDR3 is TGTGCCAGTAGTGGCACAGGATCAAGCACAGATACGCAGTATTTT.

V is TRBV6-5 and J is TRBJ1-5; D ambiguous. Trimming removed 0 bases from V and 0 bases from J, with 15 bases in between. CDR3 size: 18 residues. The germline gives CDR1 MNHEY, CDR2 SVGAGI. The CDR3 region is CASSYSTPLTGSNQPQHF. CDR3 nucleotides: TGTGCCAGCAGTTACTCGACACCCCTGACGGGTAGCAATCAGCCCCAGCATTTT.

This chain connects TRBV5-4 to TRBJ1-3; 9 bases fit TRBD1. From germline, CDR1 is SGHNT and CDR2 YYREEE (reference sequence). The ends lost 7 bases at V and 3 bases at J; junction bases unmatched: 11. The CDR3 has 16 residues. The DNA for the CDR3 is TGTGCCAGCGGGAACCGGGACAGGGATGGTGGAAACACCATATATTTT. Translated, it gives CASGNRDRDGGNTIYF.

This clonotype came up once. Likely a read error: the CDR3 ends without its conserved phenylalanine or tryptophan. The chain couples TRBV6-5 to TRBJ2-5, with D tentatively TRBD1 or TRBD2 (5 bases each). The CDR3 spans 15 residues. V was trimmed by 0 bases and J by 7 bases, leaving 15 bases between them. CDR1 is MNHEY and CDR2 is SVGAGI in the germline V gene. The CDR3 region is CASSYSTGTVGTQYL. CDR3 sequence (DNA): TGTGCCAGCAGTTACTCGACCGGGACGGTCGGGACCCAGTACCTC.

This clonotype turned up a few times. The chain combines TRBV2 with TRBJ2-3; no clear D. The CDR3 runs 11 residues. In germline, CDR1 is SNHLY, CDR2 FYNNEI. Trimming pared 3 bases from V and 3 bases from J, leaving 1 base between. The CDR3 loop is CASSETDTQYF. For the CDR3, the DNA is TGTGCCAGCAGTGAGACAGATACGCAGTATTTT.

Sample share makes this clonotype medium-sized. DNA for the CDR3: TGTGCCAGCAGCTTCGAAAGACCAGGGGATTCACCCCTCCACTTT. It codes for CASSFERPGDSPLHF. The rearrangement links TRBV7-9 to TRBJ1-6; D is possibly TRBD1 (6 bases). Germline loops: CDR1 SEHNR, CDR2 FQNEAQ (reference sequence). The CDR3 has 15 amino acids. Between the trimmed V and J ends, which lost 3 bases and 8 bases, there was a span of 14 bases.